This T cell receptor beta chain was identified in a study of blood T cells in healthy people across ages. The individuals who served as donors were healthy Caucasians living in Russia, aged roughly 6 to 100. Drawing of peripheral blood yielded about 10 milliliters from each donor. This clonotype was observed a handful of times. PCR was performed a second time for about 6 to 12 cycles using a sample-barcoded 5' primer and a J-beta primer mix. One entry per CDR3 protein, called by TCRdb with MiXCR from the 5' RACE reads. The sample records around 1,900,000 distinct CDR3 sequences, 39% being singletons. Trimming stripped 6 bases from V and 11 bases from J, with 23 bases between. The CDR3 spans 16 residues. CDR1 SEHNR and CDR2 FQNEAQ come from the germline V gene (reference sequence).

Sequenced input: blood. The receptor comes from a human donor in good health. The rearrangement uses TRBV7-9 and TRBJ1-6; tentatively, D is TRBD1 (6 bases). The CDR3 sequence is CASSLRPPGAGAPLHF. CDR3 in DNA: TGTGCCAGCAGTCTTCGACCCCCAGGGGCGGGTGCACCCCTCCACTTT.